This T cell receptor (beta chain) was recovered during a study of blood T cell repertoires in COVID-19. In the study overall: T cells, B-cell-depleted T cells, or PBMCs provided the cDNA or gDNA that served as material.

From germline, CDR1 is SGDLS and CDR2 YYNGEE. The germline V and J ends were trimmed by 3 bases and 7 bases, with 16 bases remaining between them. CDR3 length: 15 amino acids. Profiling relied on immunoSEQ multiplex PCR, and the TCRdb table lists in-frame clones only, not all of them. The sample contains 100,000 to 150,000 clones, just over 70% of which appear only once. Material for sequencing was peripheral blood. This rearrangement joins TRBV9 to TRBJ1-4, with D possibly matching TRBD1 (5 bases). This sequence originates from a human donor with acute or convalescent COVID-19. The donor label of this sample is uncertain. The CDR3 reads CASSAWASGVEKLFF. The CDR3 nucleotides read TGTGCCAGCAGCGCCTGGGCCTCGGGGGTTGAAAAACTGTTTTTT.